This T cell receptor beta chain was sequenced in a study of blood T cell repertoires in COVID-19. Study summary: Researchers got acute and convalescent COVID-19 samples from the United States, Italy and Spain.

Seattle patients were enrolled during active infection and followed longitudinally. Per the original data handling: Estimated nucleated cell counts came from reference gene primer amplification. The protocol was immunoSEQ multiplex PCR, while the TCRdb copy is restricted to in-frame clones and leaves out a portion. V and J calls and clone size follow that table, whereas D and trimming were derived from the DNA. Of 220,000 or so clones listed, around 83% are singletons. Trimming removed 8 bases at V and 2 bases at J, with 13 bases between. The germline CDR1 and CDR2 sequences are SGHTA and FQGNSA. This CDR3 region has 13 residues.

The receptor comes from an elderly woman with COVID-19, enrolled during active disease. The chain recombines TRBV7-2 with TRBJ2-7, with a tentative D call TRBD1 (5 bases). Sequencing was done on a sample of peripheral blood. For the CDR3, the DNA is TGTGCCAGCTCTCCCACAGGCCCCTACGAGCAGTACTTC. Translated: CASSPTGPYEQYF.